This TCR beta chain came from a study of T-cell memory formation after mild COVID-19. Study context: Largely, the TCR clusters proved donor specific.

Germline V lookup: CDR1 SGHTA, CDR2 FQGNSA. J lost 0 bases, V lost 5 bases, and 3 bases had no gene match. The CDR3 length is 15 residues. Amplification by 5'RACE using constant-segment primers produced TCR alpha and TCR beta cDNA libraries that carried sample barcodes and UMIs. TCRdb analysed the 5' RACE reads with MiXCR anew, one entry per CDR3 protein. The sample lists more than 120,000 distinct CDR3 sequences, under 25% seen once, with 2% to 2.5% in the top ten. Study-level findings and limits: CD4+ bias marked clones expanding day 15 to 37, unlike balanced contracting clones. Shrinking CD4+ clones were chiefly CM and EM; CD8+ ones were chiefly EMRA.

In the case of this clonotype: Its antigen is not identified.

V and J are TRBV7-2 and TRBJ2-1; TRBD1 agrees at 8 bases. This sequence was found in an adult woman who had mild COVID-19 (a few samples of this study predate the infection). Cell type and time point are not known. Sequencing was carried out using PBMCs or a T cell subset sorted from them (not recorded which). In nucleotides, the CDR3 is TGTGCCAGCAGCCAGGACAGGGACTCCTACAATGAGCAGTTCTTC. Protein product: CASSQDRDSYNEQFF.